This T cell receptor beta chain was profiled in a study of cytomegalovirus exposure and HLA in healthy donors. Germline V lookup: CDR1 SGHNT, CDR2 YYREEE (reference sequence). There are 14 residues in the CDR3. The V and J ends lost 2 bases and 5 bases, in that order; junction bases with no gene match: 2. The study ran its PCR with 60 Vbeta and 13 Jbeta primers. The table came from immunoSEQ multiplex PCR; TCRdb's copy has only in-frame clones and leaves some out. The sample holds tens of thousands of clones; 71% are singletons and the top ten take approximately 23%. The sequencing sample was made of PBMCs. The V gene is TRBV5-4, the J gene TRBJ1-4; TRBD1 aligns across 8 bases. The clonotype originates from a man between 45 and 60 years old in good health and CMV-seropositive. CDR3 in amino acids: CASSFRGQNEKLFF. CDR3 nucleotide sequence: TGTGCCAGCAGCTTCAGGGGGCAAAATGAAAAACTGTTTTTT.